The subject of this entry is one T cell receptor (beta chain). The antigen is not known. The source of the sample is a study of immune evolution from preneoplasia to lung adenocarcinoma. General study findings and limits: Later-stage lesions appeared to have more T cells, more diversity, less clonality.

Patients had resection in Japan or China between the mid-2010s and the late 2010s. TCRdb keeps only in-frame clones here, not all; method: immunoSEQ multiplex PCR. The sample includes some 15,000 clones, roughly 86% of them seen just once. Germline CDR1 MDHEN, CDR2 SYDVKM. This CDR3 has 15 amino acids. V was clipped by 6 bases and J by 1 base, with 15 bases between them. The chain recombines TRBV28 with TRBJ2-5, with no clear D. This receptor was identified in a person aged 55-80 years with lung adenocarcinoma. Sequencing used FFPE minimally invasive lung adenocarcinoma tissue. CDR3 sequence reads: CASSTRRAPQETQYF. In nucleotides, the CDR3 is TGTGCCAGCAGCACACGACGGGCCCCCCAAGAGACCCAGTACTTC.